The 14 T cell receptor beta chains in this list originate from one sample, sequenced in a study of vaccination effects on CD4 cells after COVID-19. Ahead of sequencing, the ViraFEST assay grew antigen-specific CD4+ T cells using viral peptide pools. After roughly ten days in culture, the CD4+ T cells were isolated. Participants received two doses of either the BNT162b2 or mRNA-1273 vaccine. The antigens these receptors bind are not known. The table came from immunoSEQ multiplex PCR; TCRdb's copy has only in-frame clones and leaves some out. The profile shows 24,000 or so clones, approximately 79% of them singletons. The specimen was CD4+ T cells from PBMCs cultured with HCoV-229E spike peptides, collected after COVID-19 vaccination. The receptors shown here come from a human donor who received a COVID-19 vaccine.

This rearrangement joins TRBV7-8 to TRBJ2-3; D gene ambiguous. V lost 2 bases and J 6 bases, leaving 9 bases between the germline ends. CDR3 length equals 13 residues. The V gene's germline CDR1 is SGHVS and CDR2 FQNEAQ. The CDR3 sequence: CASSLTNRDTQYF. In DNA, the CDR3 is TGTGCCAGCAGCTTAACGAATCGCGATACGCAGTATTTT. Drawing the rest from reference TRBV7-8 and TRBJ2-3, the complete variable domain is GAGVSQSPRYKVAKRGQDVALRCDPISGHVSLFWYQQALGQGPEFLTYFQNEAQLDKSGLPSDRFFAERPEGSVSTLKIQRTQQEDSAVYLCASSLTNRDTQYFGPGTRLTVL.

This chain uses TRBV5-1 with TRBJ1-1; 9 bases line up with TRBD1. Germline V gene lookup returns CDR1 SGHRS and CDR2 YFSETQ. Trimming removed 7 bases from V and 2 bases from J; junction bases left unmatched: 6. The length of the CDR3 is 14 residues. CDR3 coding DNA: TGCGCCAGCGGGAACACAGGGGGCAACACTGAAGCTTTCTTT. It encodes CASGNTGGNTEAFF.

CDR3 region: CASRPGLANTYEQYF. CDR3 bases: TGTGCCAGCAGGCCGGGACTAGCGAACACCTACGAGCAGTACTTC. This chain uses TRBV6-5 with TRBJ2-7, with 10 bases lining up with TRBD2. Germline CDR1 MNHEY, CDR2 SVGAGI. The CDR3 runs 15 residues. Unmatched junction bases numbered 7, after V lost 6 bases and J lost 2 bases.

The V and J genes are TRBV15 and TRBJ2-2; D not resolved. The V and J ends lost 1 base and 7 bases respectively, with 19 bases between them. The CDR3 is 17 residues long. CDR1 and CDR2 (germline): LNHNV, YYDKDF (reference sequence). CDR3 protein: CATSRGFGWSGGGELFF. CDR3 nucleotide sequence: TGTGCCACCAGCAGAGGGTTTGGATGGAGTGGTGGCGGGGAGCTGTTTTTT.

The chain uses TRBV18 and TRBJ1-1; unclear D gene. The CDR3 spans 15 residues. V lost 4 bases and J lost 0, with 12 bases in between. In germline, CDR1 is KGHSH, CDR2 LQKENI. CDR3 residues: CASSLQNFMNTEAFF. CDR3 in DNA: TGTGCCAGCTCACTCCAGAATTTTATGAACACTGAAGCTTTCTTT.

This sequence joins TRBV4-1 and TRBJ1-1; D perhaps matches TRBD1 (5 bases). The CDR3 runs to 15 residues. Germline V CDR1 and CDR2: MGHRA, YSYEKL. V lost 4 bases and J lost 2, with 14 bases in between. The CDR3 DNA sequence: TGCGCCAGCAGCCCGCAGCAGGGAAAAAACACTGAAGCTTTCTTT. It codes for CASSPQQGKNTEAFF.

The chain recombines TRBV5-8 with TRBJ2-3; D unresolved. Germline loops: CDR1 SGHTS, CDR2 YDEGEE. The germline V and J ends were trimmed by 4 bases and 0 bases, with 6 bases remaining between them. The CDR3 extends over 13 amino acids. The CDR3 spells CASSITSTDTQYF. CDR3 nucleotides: TGTGCCAGCAGCATAACTAGCACAGATACGCAGTATTTT.

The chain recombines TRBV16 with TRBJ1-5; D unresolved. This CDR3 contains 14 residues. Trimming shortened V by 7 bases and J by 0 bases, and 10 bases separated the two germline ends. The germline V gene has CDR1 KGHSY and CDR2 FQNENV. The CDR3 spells CASNRRYSNQPQHF. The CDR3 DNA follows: TGTGCCAGCAACCGGAGATATAGCAATCAGCCCCAGCATTTT.

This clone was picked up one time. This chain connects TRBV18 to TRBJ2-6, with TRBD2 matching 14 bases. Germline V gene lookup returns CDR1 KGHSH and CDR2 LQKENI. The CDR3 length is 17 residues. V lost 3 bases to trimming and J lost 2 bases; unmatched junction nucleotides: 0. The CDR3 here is CASSPGLAGAGANVLTF. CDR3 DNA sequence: TGTGCCAGCTCACCGGGACTAGCGGGAGCTGGGGCCAACGTCCTGACTTTC.

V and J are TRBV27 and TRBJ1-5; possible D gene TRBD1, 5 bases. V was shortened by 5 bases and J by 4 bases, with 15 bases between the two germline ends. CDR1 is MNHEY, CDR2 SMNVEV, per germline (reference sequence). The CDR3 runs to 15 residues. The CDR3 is CASSAGTLENQPQHF. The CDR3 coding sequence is TGTGCCAGCAGTGCCGGGACCCTGGAGAATCAGCCCCAGCATTTT.

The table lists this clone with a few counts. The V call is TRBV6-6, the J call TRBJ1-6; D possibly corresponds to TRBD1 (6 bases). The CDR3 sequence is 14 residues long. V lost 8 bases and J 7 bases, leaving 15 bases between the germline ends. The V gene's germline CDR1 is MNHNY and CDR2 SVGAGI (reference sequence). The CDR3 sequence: CASSRQAFNSPLHF. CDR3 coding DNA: TGTGCCAGCTCCCGACAGGCCTTCAATTCACCCCTCCACTTT.

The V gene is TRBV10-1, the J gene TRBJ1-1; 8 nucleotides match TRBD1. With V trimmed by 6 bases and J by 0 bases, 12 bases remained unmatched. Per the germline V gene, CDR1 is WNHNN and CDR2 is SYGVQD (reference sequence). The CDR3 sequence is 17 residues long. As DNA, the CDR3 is TGCGCCAGCAGGCCGGGAACGACAGGGGCGATGAACACTGAAGCTTTCTTT. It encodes CASRPGTTGAMNTEAFF.

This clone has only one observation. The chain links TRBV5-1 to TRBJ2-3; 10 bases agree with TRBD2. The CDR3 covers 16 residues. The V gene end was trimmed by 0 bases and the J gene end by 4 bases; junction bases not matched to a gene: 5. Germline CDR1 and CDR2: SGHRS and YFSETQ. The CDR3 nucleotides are TGCGCCAGCAGCTTGGTGGGACTAGCGTCGGCAGATACGCAGTATTTT. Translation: CASSLVGLASADTQYF. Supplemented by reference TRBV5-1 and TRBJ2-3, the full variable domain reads KAGVTQTPRYLIKTRGQQVTLSCSPISGHRSVSWYQQTPGQGLQFLFEYFSETQRNKGNFPGRFSGRQFSNSRSEMNVSTLELGDSALYLCASSLVGLASADTQYFGPGTRLTVL.

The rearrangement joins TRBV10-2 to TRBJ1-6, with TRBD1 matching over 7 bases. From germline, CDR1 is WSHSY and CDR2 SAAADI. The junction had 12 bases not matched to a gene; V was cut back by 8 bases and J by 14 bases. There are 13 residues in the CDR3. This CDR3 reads CASSLGQLDALHF. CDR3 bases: TGCGCCAGCTCATTGGGACAGCTAGACGCCCTCCACTTT.